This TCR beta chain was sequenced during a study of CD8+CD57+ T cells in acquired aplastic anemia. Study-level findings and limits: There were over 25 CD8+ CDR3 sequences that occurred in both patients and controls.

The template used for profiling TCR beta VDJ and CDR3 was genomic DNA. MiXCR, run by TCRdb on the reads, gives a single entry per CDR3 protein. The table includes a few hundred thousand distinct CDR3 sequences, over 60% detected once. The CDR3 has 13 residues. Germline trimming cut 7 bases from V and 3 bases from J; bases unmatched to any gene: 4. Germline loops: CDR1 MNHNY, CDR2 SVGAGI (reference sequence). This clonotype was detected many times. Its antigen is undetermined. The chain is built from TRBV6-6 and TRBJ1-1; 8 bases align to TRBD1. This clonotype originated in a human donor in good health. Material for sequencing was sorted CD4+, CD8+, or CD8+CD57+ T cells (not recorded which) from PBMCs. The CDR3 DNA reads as TGTGCCAGCAATCCGGACAGGGACACTGAAGCTTTCTTT. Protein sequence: CASNPDRDTEAFF.